This T cell receptor (beta chain) was found in a study of T cells in Graves' hyperthyroidism and ophthalmopathy. Study context: Upon initial diagnosis and before any treatment, peripheral blood was collected.

RNA transcripts served as the template for amplifying TCR beta CDR3 regions. First-round RT-PCR of the TCR CDR3 relied on the HTBI primer set. One entry per CDR3 protein, called by TCRdb with MiXCR from the multiplex PCR reads. This sample has around 700,000 distinct CDR3 sequences, with just over 35% found just once. On the basis of clinical symptoms, serum thyroxine and TRAb, thyroid ultrasound and orbital computed tomography, diagnoses were made. The V and J ends lost 2 bases and 4 bases, in that order; junction bases with no gene match: 6. CDR1 and CDR2 (germline): LGHNA, YSLEER. This CDR3 region has 15 residues.

The sequence was collected from a woman aged 40 to 55 with Graves' hyperthyroidism. V and J are TRBV4-3 and TRBJ1-2; 8 bases are a match to TRBD1. The sequenced sample consisted of blood. The CDR3 here is CASSQYRDRPYGYTF. In DNA form, the CDR3 reads TGCGCCAGCAGCCAATACCGGGACAGGCCCTATGGCTACACCTTC.